The following is a TCR beta chain sequence with its context. Its antigen is currently unknown. Relative to the germline gene, one junction end is altered; a read error may explain this. This specimen belongs to a study of CD8 T cells in Susac syndrome. Whole-study context: At the time of blood draw, patients with Susac syndrome were therapy-naive, receiving corticosteroids, or receiving intravenous immunoglobulin alone. Study observations and caveats: The CD4+ T cell repertoire of patients with Susac syndrome showed no detectable clonal expansion.

Random hexamers served to reverse transcribe about 0.45 to 1 ug RNA. Amplification of TCR beta CDR3 spanned 54 Vbeta and 13 Jbeta via immunoSEQ multiplex PCR. From the immunoSEQ multiplex PCR reads, TCRdb called clonotypes with MiXCR, one entry per CDR3 protein. Here the sample spans around 200,000 distinct CDR3 sequences, 85% to 95% being singletons. CDR1 is SSHAT and CDR2 is FNYEAQ in the germline V gene (reference sequence). The CDR3 consists of 14 residues. Through negative isolation, CD4+ and CD8+ T cells were obtained, while TEMRA cells were enriched using FACS. This sequence joins TRBV7-7 and TRBJ2-5; D gene unclear. The sequence was obtained from a human donor with Susac syndrome. Sequenced: CD4+ T cells from PBMCs. As DNA, the CDR3 is TGTGCTAGCAGCTTAGGGCGTCGCCAAGAGACCCAGTACTTC. This encodes CASSLGRRQETQYF.